The 17 T cell receptor beta chains presented below share a single source sample, sequenced in a study of T-cell memory formation after mild COVID-19. TCRdb re-called the 5' RACE reads with MiXCR, one entry per CDR3 protein. The sample records around 310,000 distinct CDR3 sequences, over 11% being singletons. The sequenced sample consisted of PBMCs or a T cell subset sorted from them (not recorded which). These receptors all come from a man aged 18 to 29 who had mild COVID-19 (a few samples of this study predate the infection). Cell type and time point are not known.

This chain uses TRBV18 with TRBJ1-3; D ambiguous. The CDR3 totals 12 residues. Germline V gives CDR1 KGHSH, CDR2 LQKENI. V was clipped by 3 bases and J by 8 bases, with 8 bases between them. CDR3 loop: CASSPGPDTIYF. CDR3 in DNA: TGTGCCAGCTCACCCGGCCCGGACACCATATATTTT.

This clonotype was seen a handful of times. This sequence joins TRBV4-1 and TRBJ2-1, with 11 bases fitting TRBD2. The CDR3 is made up of 15 amino acids. Germline CDR1 MGHRA, CDR2 YSYEKL. With V trimmed by 6 bases and J by 4 bases, 5 bases remained unmatched. The CDR3 protein is CASRKLAGAYNEQFF. The DNA of the CDR3 is TGCGCCAGCAGAAAACTAGCGGGGGCGTACAATGAGCAGTTCTTC.

This clonotype was seen more than once but under ten times. The chain employs TRBV9 and TRBJ2-5; 10 bases match TRBD2. This CDR3 has 16 amino acids. Germline V CDR1 and CDR2: SGDLS, YYNGEE. V shed 4 bases, J shed 2 bases, and the junction held 8 bases outside the gene matches. The CDR3 spells CASSRLAGASQETQYF. In DNA, the CDR3 is TGTGCCAGCAGCCGCCTAGCGGGGGCAAGTCAAGAGACCCAGTACTTC.

This chain uses TRBV5-1 with TRBJ2-1; D is tentatively TRBD1 or TRBD2 (5 bases each). The CDR3 runs to 14 residues. V was pared by 4 bases and J by 9 bases, with 17 bases between. Germline CDR1 reads SGHRS; CDR2 reads YFSETQ. CDR3 bases: TGCGCCAGCAGCATTCCGGGGCCCGGCGCTGAGCAGTTCTTC. Protein: CASSIPGPGAEQFF.

This clonotype occurred many times. The chain employs TRBV20-1 and TRBJ2-7; 10 bases are a match to TRBD1. Per germline, CDR1 DFQATT and CDR2 SNEGSKA (reference sequence). This CDR3 spans 14 amino acids. V gave up 4 bases and J gave up 6 bases; unmatched junction bases: 9. CDR3 protein: CSATWDRGASEQYF. CDR3 DNA: TGCAGTGCTACTTGGGACAGGGGAGCCTCCGAGCAGTACTTC.

This clonotype was detected a few times. One junction end disagrees with the germline gene, perhaps due to a read error. The chain is built from TRBV20-1 and TRBJ2-7; no clear D. CDR1 DFQATT and CDR2 SNEGSKA come from the germline V gene (reference sequence). The CDR3 extends over 11 amino acids. CDR3 protein: CRAKDVYEQYF. Here the CDR3 DNA reads TGCAGGGCTAAGGATGTTTACGAGCAGTACTTC.

This chain links TRBV4-3 with TRBJ2-7; 10 nucleotides align to TRBD2. J gave up 0 bases and V 3 bases, and 11 bases lay outside the gene matches. This CDR3 has 18 amino acids. The germline V gene encodes CDR1 LGHNA and CDR2 YSLEER. The CDR3 DNA reads as TGCGCCAGCAGCCACACCGGCAGGCTAGCGGGGGCCTCCTACGAGCAGTACTTC. Translation: CASSHTGRLAGASYEQYF.

A few counts support this clonotype. This sequence joins TRBV7-9 and TRBJ1-2, with TRBD1 identical over 7 bases. V lost 2 bases to trimming and J lost 6 bases; unmatched junction nucleotides: 3. This CDR3 contains 13 residues. The V gene's germline CDR1 is SEHNR and CDR2 FQNEAQ (reference sequence). The CDR3 DNA reads as TGTGCCAGCAGCTTACCGGGACAGCATGGCTACACCTTC. As protein: CASSLPGQHGYTF.

The chain couples TRBV5-1 to TRBJ1-4, with unresolved D. Germline values: CDR1 SGHRS, CDR2 YFSETQ. The CDR3 length is 14 residues. V was clipped by 0 bases and J by 11 bases, with 14 bases between them. The CDR3 sequence is CASSLDGDAAKLFF. The CDR3 DNA sequence: TGCGCCAGCAGCTTGGATGGCGATGCGGCCAAACTGTTTTTT.

The chain links TRBV7-9 to TRBJ2-5, with D perhaps matching TRBD1 (5 bases). The CDR3 has 17 residues. V lost 5 bases, J lost 1 base, and 20 bases lay in between. From germline, CDR1 is SEHNR and CDR2 FQNEAQ (reference sequence). The CDR3 DNA sequence: TGTGCCAGCAGCCAAGCTACGGACAACTTCTTCCAAGAGACCCAGTACTTC. Its protein is CASSQATDNFFQETQYF.

With respect to this clonotype: One junction end disagrees with the germline gene, perhaps due to a read error. The V gene is TRBV4-3, the J gene TRBJ1-3; D uncertain. This CDR3 is built from 15 residues. CDR1 is LGHNA, CDR2 YSLEER, per germline. CDR3 nucleotides: TGCGCCAGCAGCAAAGATCCAGGAGTAGGAAACACCATATATTTT. This gives the protein CASSKDPGVGNTIYF.

This clonotype has a handful of counts. V gene TRBV7-2 combines with J gene TRBJ2-6; maybe TRBD1 (6 bases). V lost 4 bases, J lost 4 bases, and 11 bases lay in between. CDR3 size: 15 residues. The germline gives CDR1 SGHTA, CDR2 FQGNSA. This CDR3 is CASSSPTGGANVLTF. CDR3 coding DNA: TGTGCCAGCAGCTCTCCGACAGGCGGGGCCAACGTCCTGACTTTC.

This clonotype occurred many times. This rearrangement joins TRBV20-1 to TRBJ1-5, with D unresolved. This CDR3 comprises 13 residues. V lost 0 bases, J lost 6 bases, and 9 bases lay in between. Germline values: CDR1 DFQATT, CDR2 SNEGSKA (reference sequence). The CDR3 DNA is TGCAGTGCTAGAGAGGGCAGCGGTCAGCCCCAGCATTTT. It specifies CSAREGSGQPQHF.

The sample holds many counts of this clonotype. The CDR3 reads CSVELDSNSPLHF. CDR3 sequence (DNA): TGCAGCGTTGAATTGGACAGTAATTCACCCCTCCACTTT. V and J are TRBV29-1 and TRBJ1-6; D may be TRBD1 (6 bases). Germline CDR1 SQVTM, CDR2 ANQGSEA. Deletions cut 2 bases from V and 6 bases from J, with 8 bases between. The CDR3 consists of 13 residues.

The genes are TRBV6-2 or TRBV6-3 and TRBJ2-7; no clear D. The CDR3 is 13 residues long. V shed 2 bases and J shed 3 bases, with 8 bases lying between them. Germline V lookup: CDR1 MNHEY, CDR2 SVGEGT. For the CDR3, the DNA is TGTGCCAGCAGTTACGTAGACGGCTACGAGCAGTACTTC. Encoded protein: CASSYVDGYEQYF.

This clonotype was detected only a few times. This chain uses TRBV6-1 with TRBJ1-1; 7 nucleotides agree with TRBD1. The germline V gene has CDR1 MNHNS and CDR2 SASEGT. The CDR3 length is 14 residues. The J segment lost 0 bases and the V segment lost 8 bases, leaving 6 bases of the junction unmatched. Here the CDR3 DNA reads TGTGCCAGCTGGACGGGACAGATGAACACTGAAGCTTTCTTT. Protein sequence: CASWTGQMNTEAFF.

To note about this clonotype: A much bigger clone sits one base away, suggesting this may be a read error. The CDR3 nucleotides are TGTACCAGCAGCGCTGACGGAGGCTACGAGCAGTACTTC. Its translation is CTSSADGGYEQYF. The chain combines TRBV4-2 with TRBJ2-7; possible D gene TRBD2, 5 bases. The CDR3 has 13 amino acids. Germline CDR1 and CDR2: LGHNA and YNFKEQ.